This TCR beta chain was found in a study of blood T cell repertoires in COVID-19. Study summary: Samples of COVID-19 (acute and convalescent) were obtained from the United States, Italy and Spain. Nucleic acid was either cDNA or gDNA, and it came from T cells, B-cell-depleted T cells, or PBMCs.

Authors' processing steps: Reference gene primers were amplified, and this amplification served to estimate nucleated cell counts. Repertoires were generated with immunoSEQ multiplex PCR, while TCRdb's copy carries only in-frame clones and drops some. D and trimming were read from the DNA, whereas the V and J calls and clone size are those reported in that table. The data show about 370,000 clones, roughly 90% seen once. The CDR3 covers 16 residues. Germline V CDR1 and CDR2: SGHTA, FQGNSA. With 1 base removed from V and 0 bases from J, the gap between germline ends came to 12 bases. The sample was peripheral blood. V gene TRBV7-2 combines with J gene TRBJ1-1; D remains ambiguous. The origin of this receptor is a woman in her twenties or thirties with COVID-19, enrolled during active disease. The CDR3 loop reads CASSLGGSRMNTEAFF. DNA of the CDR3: TGTGCCAGCAGCTTAGGCGGAAGCCGGATGAACACTGAAGCTTTCTTT.